Below, 26 T cell receptor beta chains from the same sample are listed, as sequenced in a study of PD-1 blockade in classical Hodgkin lymphoma. Sequencing was performed with immunoSEQ multiplex PCR; in TCRdb, only in-frame clones are kept and a portion is missing. The top ten hold roughly 25% of the sample, which has roughly 13,000 clones, 75% to 85% seen once. Each patient's relapse followed autologous stem cell transplantation, and brentuximab vedotin exposure varied. Sequenced here: peripheral blood mononuclear cells (PBMCs), sampled before the second cycle of nivolumab. Receptors originate from a human donor with classical Hodgkin lymphoma.

V gene TRBV5-1 combines with J gene TRBJ1-2; D unclear. This CDR3 has 15 amino acids. CDR1 and CDR2 (germline): SGHRS, YFSETQ. Between the trimmed V and J ends, which lost 3 bases and 0 bases, there was a span of 12 bases. The CDR3, as DNA: TGCGCCAGCAGCTCTGCCGGCTGGGCTAACTATGGCTACACCTTC. It encodes CASSSAGWANYGYTF.

J is TRBJ2-7 and V is TRBV5-4; D is undetermined. The CDR3 covers 14 residues. The V and J ends lost 0 bases and 6 bases respectively, with 13 bases between them. In germline, CDR1 is SGHNT, CDR2 YYREEE (reference sequence). In DNA, the CDR3 is TGTGCCAGCAGCTTGGAACAGATCCCCTCCGAGCAGTACTTC. It encodes CASSLEQIPSEQYF.

This clone was observed once. The CDR3 DNA follows: TGCGCCAGCAGCCAGGGAGGGAAGAGCTATGGCTACACCTTC. Translation gives CASSQGGKSYGYTF. The chain has TRBV5-1 and TRBJ1-2; D possibly corresponds to TRBD1 (5 bases). There are 14 residues in the CDR3. Trimming stripped 4 bases from V and 4 bases from J, with 14 bases between. Germline V CDR1 and CDR2: SGHRS, YFSETQ.

The chain has TRBV10-3 and TRBJ2-7; 8 bases are shared with TRBD1. Germline V CDR1 and CDR2: ENHRY, SYGVKD. This CDR3 is 18 amino acids long. J gave up 0 bases and V 2 bases, and 12 bases lay outside the gene matches. CDR3 sequence reads: CAISETGQEILISYEQYF. The CDR3 nucleotides read TGTGCCATCAGTGAGACGGGACAGGAAATACTGATCTCCTACGAGCAGTACTTC.

The V and J genes are TRBV5-1 and TRBJ2-1; the match to TRBD1 covers 9 bases. The trim removed 2 bases at V and 9 bases at J, leaving 12 bases unmatched. CDR1 and CDR2 (germline): SGHRS, YFSETQ. The CDR3 is 16 amino acids. The CDR3 nucleotides are TGCGCCAGCAGCTTACAGGGGGCCCCCCTAGGGAGTGAGCAGTTCTTC. Translating it yields CASSLQGAPLGSEQFF.

The rearrangement joins TRBV10-3 to TRBJ2-3, with TRBD2 matching over 8 bases. This CDR3 has 14 amino acids. V gave up 0 bases and J gave up 6 bases; unmatched junction bases: 2. In germline, CDR1 is ENHRY, CDR2 SYGVKD. DNA of the CDR3: TGTGCCATCAGTGAGTCGCGGGGGGTTGATACGCAGTATTTT. Its protein product is CAISESRGVDTQYF.

The rearrangement links TRBV4-3 to TRBJ1-2; 12 bases map to TRBD1. CDR3 length: 17 amino acids. J lost 3 bases, V lost 0 bases, and 5 bases had no gene match. Germline loops: CDR1 LGHNA, CDR2 YSLEER. The CDR3 sequence is CASSQDLRDRGHYGYTF. DNA for the CDR3: TGCGCCAGCAGCCAAGATCTTAGGGACAGGGGGCACTATGGCTACACCTTC.

The J gene is TRBJ2-6, the V gene TRBV7-2; D is unclear. Trimming took off 2 bases at V and 0 bases at J, with 5 bases between the two ends. CDR3 length: 15 residues. Germline V gene data show CDR1 as SGHTA and CDR2 as FQGNSA. CDR3 sequence: CASSLWSSGANVLTF. The CDR3 nucleotides are TGTGCCAGCAGCTTATGGAGCTCTGGGGCCAACGTCCTGACTTTC.

V usage is TRBV28 and J usage is TRBJ1-6; D is possibly TRBD1 (6 bases). V shed 5 bases and J shed 6 bases, with 14 bases lying between them. This CDR3 is built from 15 residues. CDR1 MDHEN and CDR2 SYDVKM come from the germline V gene. CDR3 region: CASSPGQIVNSPLHF. CDR3 coding DNA: TGTGCCAGCAGTCCCGGACAGATAGTTAATTCACCCCTCCACTTT.

This clone was counted once. This chain uses TRBV7-2 with TRBJ2-5, with no clear D. Trimming removed 1 base from V and 2 bases from J, with 5 bases in between. Germline assignment: CDR1 SGHTA and CDR2 FQGNSA. This CDR3 has 13 residues. CDR3 coding DNA: TGTGCCAGCAGCTTAGTAGCACAAGAGACCCAGTACTTC. Translating it yields CASSLVAQETQYF.

This chain joins TRBV5-8 and TRBJ2-2; D is unresolved. Trimming cost V 1 base and J 5 bases, with 15 bases left between them. This CDR3 has 16 residues. Germline CDR1 SGHTS, CDR2 YDEGEE. CDR3 coding DNA: TGTGCCAGCAGCTTGATCTTCCAGCATTATACCGGGGAGCTGTTTTTT. Translation: CASSLIFQHYTGELFF.

A word on this clone: Additional DNA sequences in this sample encode the identical CDR3. The chain recombines TRBV30 with TRBJ1-3; D is undetermined. The V gene's germline CDR1 is GTSNPN and CDR2 SVGIG (reference sequence). The length of the CDR3 is 12 residues. Here the CDR3 DNA reads TGTGCACTTAAAACGTCTGGAAACACCATATATTTT. It yields the protein CALKTSGNTIYF.

The chain has TRBV28 and TRBJ1-1, with D perhaps TRBD1 (5 bases). Germline loops: CDR1 MDHEN, CDR2 SYDVKM. Trimming removed 3 bases from V and 0 bases from J, with 11 bases in between. CDR3 length: 15 amino acids. The CDR3 DNA reads TGTGCCAGCAGTTTGCCAGGGCTGGTGAACACTGAAGCTTTCTTT. It specifies CASSLPGLVNTEAFF.

This chain connects TRBV27 to TRBJ2-6; D remains ambiguous. Trimming cost V 0 bases and J 0 bases, with 9 bases left between them. The CDR3 has 17 amino acids. The germline V gene has CDR1 MNHEY and CDR2 SMNVEV (reference sequence). DNA for the CDR3: TGTGCCAGCAGTTTATCATCCCTCCTCTCTGGGGCCAACGTCCTGACTTTC. Translating it yields CASSLSSLLSGANVLTF.

V gene TRBV15 combines with J gene TRBJ2-1; D gene uncertain. Between the trimmed V and J ends, which lost 0 bases and 5 bases, there was a span of 8 bases. The CDR3 extends over 14 amino acids. The germline V gene has CDR1 LNHNV and CDR2 YYDKDF (reference sequence). CDR3 region: CATSRERTNNEQFF. The CDR3 bases are TGTGCCACCAGCAGAGAGAGGACCAACAATGAGCAGTTCTTC.

The CDR3 DNA follows: TGTGCCAGCAGACCCGGACTAGCGGGGGGAAGTGAGCAGTTCTTC. Translated, it gives CASRPGLAGGSEQFF. The chain uses TRBV6-5 and TRBJ2-1; TRBD2 matches at 14 bases. With 6 bases clipped from V and 9 bases from J, the junction kept 7 bases outside the gene matches. This CDR3 comprises 15 residues. Germline lookup yields CDR1 MNHEY and CDR2 SVGAGI.

The chain is built from TRBV30 and TRBJ2-5, with TRBD2 matching 8 bases. CDR1 GTSNPN and CDR2 SVGIG come from the germline V gene (reference sequence). The V gene end was trimmed by 1 base and the J gene end by 7 bases; junction bases not matched to a gene: 11. CDR3 size: 15 residues. CDR3: CAWSGPLAGQGTQYF. For the CDR3, the DNA is TGTGCCTGGAGTGGTCCCTTAGCGGGGCAGGGGACCCAGTACTTC.

For the CDR3, the DNA is TGCGCCAGCAGCTTGGAGGGACAGGCTACCAATGAGCAGTTCTTC. Encoded protein: CASSLEGQATNEQFF. V gene TRBV5-1 combines with J gene TRBJ2-1, with 8 bases aligning to TRBD1. The germline gives CDR1 SGHRS, CDR2 YFSETQ. The CDR3 is 15 residues long. The ends lost 0 bases at V and 6 bases at J; junction bases unmatched: 5. The full variable domain, rest sourced from reference TRBV5-1 and TRBJ2-1, is KAGVTQTPRYLIKTRGQQVTLSCSPISGHRSVSWYQQTPGQGLQFLFEYFSETQRNKGNFPGRFSGRQFSNSRSEMNVSTLELGDSALYLCASSLEGQATNEQFFGPGTRLTVL.

The chain recombines TRBV6-1 with TRBJ2-1; D remains ambiguous. CDR1 is MNHNS, CDR2 SASEGT, per germline. Deletions cut 3 bases from V and 0 bases from J, with 18 bases between. This CDR3 comprises 18 residues. The CDR3 is CASSDLFGLRTSYNEQFF. CDR3 nucleotides: TGTGCCAGCAGTGACCTTTTTGGCTTACGGACCTCCTACAATGAGCAGTTCTTC.

The rearrangement uses TRBV15 and TRBJ1-3; D ambiguous. The CDR3 consists of 11 residues. The germline gives CDR1 LNHNV, CDR2 YYDKDF (reference sequence). V was trimmed by 5 bases and J by 4 bases, leaving 3 bases between them. The CDR3 DNA follows: TGTGCCACCAGCCGGGGAAACACCATATATTTT. This translates into CATSRGNTIYF.

This chain uses TRBV19 with TRBJ1-1; 10 bases map to TRBD1. CDR3 length: 17 residues. The germline V gene encodes CDR1 LNHDA and CDR2 SQIVND (reference sequence). Losses at the gene ends were 3 bases for V and 1 base for J; bases not matched to a gene: 8. CDR3 residues: CASSIWTGGIRNTEAFF. The CDR3 DNA is TGTGCCAGTAGTATCTGGACAGGGGGAATTAGGAACACTGAAGCTTTCTTT.

The chain recombines TRBV18 with TRBJ1-1; D remains unclear. V was cut by 0 bases and J by 4 bases, with 15 bases left in between. Germline CDR1 reads KGHSH; CDR2 reads LQKENI. CDR3 length: 16 residues. The CDR3 nucleotides are TGTGCCAGCTCACCACCCGGGAGGGTTCGGGCCACTGAAGCTTTCTTT. It yields the protein CASSPPGRVRATEAFF.

The chain couples TRBV15 to TRBJ1-1, with 11 bases identical to TRBD1. Germline trimming cut 0 bases from V and 11 bases from J; bases unmatched to any gene: 2. The CDR3 runs 13 residues. The germline CDR1 and CDR2 sequences are LNHNV and YYDKDF (reference sequence). Written as DNA, the CDR3 is TGTGCCACCAGCAGAGAAGGACAGGGGGCGGCTTTCTTT. Its translation: CATSREGQGAAFF. The full variable domain, rest sourced from reference TRBV15 and TRBJ1-1, is DAMVIQNPRYQVTQFGKPVTLSCSQTLNHNVMYWYQQKSSQAPKLLFHYYDKDFNNEADTPDNFQSRRPNTSFCFLDIRSPGLGDTAMYLCATSREGQGAAFFGQGTRLTVV.

The CDR3 here is CASSLDLNTEAFF. DNA for the CDR3: TGCGCCAGCAGCTTGGATTTGAACACTGAAGCTTTCTTT. This chain connects TRBV5-1 to TRBJ1-1, with no clear D. This CDR3 is 13 amino acids long. The V gene's germline CDR1 is SGHRS and CDR2 YFSETQ. V gave up 0 bases and J gave up 0 bases, with 3 bases separating them.

The chain couples TRBV11-2 to TRBJ2-5; no clear D. The germline CDR1 and CDR2 sequences are SGHAT and FQNNGV. V lost 1 base to trimming and J lost 5 bases, with 17 bases between them. CDR3 length: 16 residues. CDR3 nucleotides: TGTGCCAGCAGCTTAGTTAGACCCCCGTCTAGGGAGACCCAGTACTTC. It specifies CASSLVRPPSRETQYF.

The chain uses TRBV5-1 and TRBJ2-5, with 9 bases identical to TRBD2. In germline, CDR1 is SGHRS, CDR2 YFSETQ. The CDR3 is made up of 14 amino acids. V was pared by 6 bases and J by 1 base, with 4 bases of the junction left unmatched. The CDR3 DNA is TGCGCCAGCACGAGCGGGGGGTCCCAAGAGACCCAGTACTTC. Amino acid sequence: CASTSGGSQETQYF.